The clone carrying this TCR beta chain was counted only a few times. Its antigen remains unknown. The data stem from a study of response to subunit inactivated influenza vaccine. TCRdb reprocessed the RT-PCR reads via MiXCR and lists one record per CDR3 protein. The sample lists 500,000 to 600,000 distinct CDR3 sequences; around 8% were seen once. The CDR3 is 13 amino acids. Trimming pared 1 base from V and 14 bases from J, leaving 15 bases between. Germline V gives CDR1 LGHDT, CDR2 YNNKEL (reference sequence). The study, taken as a whole, reports: The study's authors posited that every seasonal influenza vaccination enlists few new T cells.

The rearrangement uses TRBV3-1 and TRBJ2-1; a possible D gene is TRBD2 (6 bases). The sample here was PBMCs from blood, taken about 24 months after vaccination. This sequence originates from a man between 50 and 69 years old who received an inactivated influenza vaccine. Here the CDR3 DNA reads TGTGCCAGCAGCCAAGTACCGGGGCCGGGGGAGTTCTTC. It yields the protein CASSQVPGPGEFF.